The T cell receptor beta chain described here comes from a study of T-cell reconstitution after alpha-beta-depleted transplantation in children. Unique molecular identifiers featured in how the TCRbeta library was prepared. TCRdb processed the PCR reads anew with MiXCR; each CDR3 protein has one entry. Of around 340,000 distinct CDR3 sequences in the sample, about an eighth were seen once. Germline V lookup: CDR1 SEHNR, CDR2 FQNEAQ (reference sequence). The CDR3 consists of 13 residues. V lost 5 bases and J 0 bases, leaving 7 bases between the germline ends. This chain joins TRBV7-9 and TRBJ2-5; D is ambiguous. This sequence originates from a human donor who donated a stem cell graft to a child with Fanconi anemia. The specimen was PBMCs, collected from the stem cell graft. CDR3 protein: CASSHANQETQYF. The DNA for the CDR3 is TGTGCCAGCAGCCACGCAAACCAAGAGACCCAGTACTTC.